This entry is about one T cell receptor (beta chain). The sample belongs to a study of T cells in Graves' hyperthyroidism and ophthalmopathy. The germline V gene encodes CDR1 SNHLY and CDR2 FYNNEI. The CDR3 has 15 amino acids. Trimming cost V 8 bases and J 3 bases; bases outside gene matches: 6. Using RNA transcripts as the source, TCR beta CDR3 regions were amplified. During a first-round RT-PCR of the TCR CDR3, the HTBI primer set was used. TCRdb passed the multiplex PCR reads through MiXCR, listing each CDR3 protein once. This sample yields some 500,000 distinct CDR3 sequences, of which around 16% are seen a single time; 25% to 30% belongs to the top ten. Every diagnosis used clinical symptoms, serum thyroxine and TRAb, thyroid ultrasound and orbital computed tomography.

The chain recombines TRBV2 with TRBJ2-4; 11 nucleotides line up with TRBD1. The TCR originated in a woman in her twenties or thirties with Graves' ophthalmopathy. Sequencing was done on a sample of blood. CDR3 sequence: CASRTGGLNKNIQYF. The CDR3, as DNA: TGTGCCAGCCGGACAGGGGGCTTGAACAAAAACATTCAGTACTTC.